Listed here are 29 T cell receptor beta chains from one sample, sequenced in a study of CD8+CD57+ T cells in acquired aplastic anemia. Genomic DNA served as template for TCR beta VDJ and CDR3 profiling. TCRdb itself ran the reads through MiXCR, one entry per CDR3 protein. The table records some 150,000 distinct CDR3 sequences, 65% to 75% of them present only once. Sequencing involved patients with CD8+CD57+ cell expansion previously shown by flow cytometry. The sequenced sample consisted of sorted CD4+, CD8+, or CD8+CD57+ T cells (not recorded which) from PBMCs. These receptor sequences come from a human donor with aplastic anemia.

The genes are TRBV19 and TRBJ1-1; D unclear. The ends were cut back, 3 bases at V and 7 bases at J, with 6 bases in the middle. Germline loops: CDR1 LNHDA, CDR2 SQIVND (reference sequence). The CDR3 spans 11 residues. The CDR3 nucleotides read TGTGCCAGTAGTATGGAGGTTGAAGCTTTCTTT. Translating gives CASSMEVEAFF. Variable domain in full (rest from reference TRBV19 and TRBJ1-1): DGGITQSPKYLFRKEGQNVTLSCEQNLNHDAMYWYRQDPGQGLRLIYYSQIVNDFQKGDIAEGYSVSREKKESFPLTVTSAQKNPTAFYLCASSMEVEAFFGQGTRLTVV.

This clonotype was counted a few times. The rearrangement uses TRBV19 and TRBJ1-6; D is ambiguous. The CDR3 has 15 amino acids. Between the trimmed V and J ends, which lost 3 bases and 4 bases, there was a span of 10 bases. Germline V gene sequence: CDR1 LNHDA, CDR2 SQIVND (reference sequence). The CDR3 nucleotides read TGTGCCAGTAGTATCAGAGAGGCGTATAATTCACCCCTCCACTTT. Its translation: CASSIREAYNSPLHF. The full variable domain, rest sourced from reference TRBV19 and TRBJ1-6, is DGGITQSPKYLFRKEGQNVTLSCEQNLNHDAMYWYRQDPGQGLRLIYYSQIVNDFQKGDIAEGYSVSREKKESFPLTVTSAQKNPTAFYLCASSIREAYNSPLHFGNGTRLTVT.

This chain links TRBV7-9 with TRBJ1-5; D remains ambiguous. The length of the CDR3 is 15 residues. The germline gives CDR1 SEHNR, CDR2 FQNEAQ (reference sequence). V shed 3 bases and J shed 5 bases, with 14 bases lying between them. CDR3 bases: TGTGCCAGCAGCTTCGTGGGGAAAGGCGATCAGCCCCAGCATTTT. Its translation: CASSFVGKGDQPQHF.

The sample holds a few counts of this clonotype. The V gene is TRBV6-6, the J gene TRBJ1-5; D is unclear. CDR3 length: 13 residues. Germline lookup yields CDR1 MNHNY and CDR2 SVGAGI (reference sequence). Trimming shortened V by 2 bases and J by 2 bases, and 4 bases separated the two germline ends. CDR3 sequence (DNA): TGTGCCAGCAGTTACGACGGCAATCAGCCCCAGCATTTT. Protein: CASSYDGNQPQHF.

DNA for the CDR3: TGCAGTGCAACGGGGTCCTCTGAGGGCTATGGCTACACCTTC. It specifies CSATGSSEGYGYTF. The chain joins TRBV20-1 to TRBJ1-2; D gene unclear. The CDR3 contains 14 residues. Germline V gives CDR1 DFQATT, CDR2 SNEGSKA (reference sequence). V lost 6 bases, J lost 4 bases, and 18 bases lay in between.

The V call is TRBV20-1, the J call TRBJ1-2; perhaps TRBD1 as D (5 bases). From germline, CDR1 is DFQATT and CDR2 SNEGSKA (reference sequence). Trimming took off 1 base at V and 5 bases at J, with 11 bases between the two ends. The CDR3 spans 13 residues. CDR3 sequence reads: CSARGAPGYGYTF. The CDR3 nucleotides are TGCAGTGCTAGAGGGGCACCAGGGTATGGCTACACCTTC.

This rearrangement joins TRBV24-1 to TRBJ1-1; no reliable D call. V was trimmed by 5 bases and J by 2 bases, leaving 8 bases between them. This CDR3 spans 13 amino acids. Germline loops: CDR1 KGHDR, CDR2 SFDVKD. CDR3 protein: CATSGESNTEAFF. The DNA of the CDR3 is TGTGCCACCAGTGGGGAAAGTAACACTGAAGCTTTCTTT.

The chain links TRBV19 to TRBJ2-7, with D uncertain. V lost 3 bases to trimming and J lost 1 base, with 7 bases between them. This CDR3 contains 13 residues. The germline V gene has CDR1 LNHDA and CDR2 SQIVND (reference sequence). This chain's CDR3 is CASSMKQSYEQYF. The CDR3 DNA follows: TGTGCCAGTAGTATGAAACAGTCCTACGAGCAGTACTTC.

The table lists this clonotype with a few counts. Because the CDR3 is missing its conserved closing phenylalanine or tryptophan, this is likely a read error. The DNA is left out, because the CDR3 cannot be placed on it with certainty; the CDR3 is given as TCRdb lists it. The chain carries TRBV4-3 and TRBJ2-6; TRBD1 is taken as the D call from the table, unchecked against the DNA. Germline CDR1 LGHNA, CDR2 YSLEER. The CDR3 region is 11 residues in length, termini included. The CDR3 sequence is CASSQRGDLNT.

J is TRBJ2-7 and V is TRBV5-4, with TRBD1 matching over 7 bases. Germline-derived CDR1 and CDR2 are SGHNT and YYREEE (reference sequence). CDR3 length equals 15 residues. Trimming took 4 bases from V and 4 from J; bases not matched to a gene: 11. CDR3 sequence reads: CASSARQGSTYEQYF. DNA for the CDR3: TGTGCCAGCAGCGCACGACAGGGTAGCACTTACGAGCAGTACTTC.

The chain employs TRBV29-1 and TRBJ2-7; 13 bases fit TRBD2. V was pared by 6 bases and J by 5 bases, with 7 bases of the junction left unmatched. Germline loops: CDR1 SQVTM, CDR2 ANQGSEA. The CDR3 covers 14 residues. The DNA for the CDR3 is TGCAGCGTCGGACTAGCGGGAGTGCTTGACGAGCAGTACTTC. Translated, it gives CSVGLAGVLDEQYF.

The V gene is TRBV10-3, the J gene TRBJ2-2; D unclear. V gave up 6 bases and J gave up 5 bases, with 7 bases separating them. This CDR3 is 12 amino acids long. CDR1 is ENHRY and CDR2 is SYGVKD in the germline V gene. The CDR3 sequence: CAIRTSTGELFF. The CDR3 region has the DNA TGTGCCATCAGGACATCAACCGGGGAGCTGTTTTTT.

This sequence joins TRBV2 and TRBJ1-1; TRBD1 matches at 8 bases. The V segment lost 5 bases and the J segment 4 bases; nucleotides outside the gene matches: 3. The CDR3 runs 13 residues. Germline V lookup: CDR1 SNHLY, CDR2 FYNNEI. CDR3 residues: CASSRQGSTEAFF. The DNA for the CDR3 is TGTGCCAGCAGTCGACAGGGGTCCACTGAAGCTTTCTTT.

V and J are TRBV20-1 and TRBJ2-3; possibly TRBD2 for D (6 bases). CDR1 DFQATT and CDR2 SNEGSKA come from the germline V gene (reference sequence). The CDR3 sequence is 15 residues long. Deletions cut 3 bases from V and 1 base from J, with 14 bases between. The CDR3 DNA reads as TGCAGTGCTAGCCCCTTCCCGGGGGGCACAGATACGCAGTATTTT. It encodes CSASPFPGGTDTQYF.

CDR3 residues: CAISESTTAEAFF. For the CDR3, the DNA is TGTGCCATCAGTGAGTCGACGACAGCTGAAGCTTTCTTT. The chain links TRBV10-3 to TRBJ1-1; D possibly corresponds to TRBD1 (5 bases). Trimming shortened V by 0 bases and J by 6 bases, and 8 bases separated the two germline ends. The CDR3 length is 13 residues. Per germline, CDR1 ENHRY and CDR2 SYGVKD.

The rearrangement links TRBV5-4 to TRBJ2-7; 8 bases match TRBD2. Germline V CDR1 and CDR2: SGHNT, YYREEE (reference sequence). Trimming removed 3 bases from V and 2 bases from J; junction bases left unmatched: 7. The CDR3 covers 15 residues. This chain's CDR3 is CASSSPGLGTYEQYF. The CDR3 region has the DNA TGTGCCAGCAGCTCACCGGGACTAGGAACCTACGAGCAGTACTTC.

With regard to this clonotype: The junction differs from germline at one of its ends, possibly a read error. This chain uses TRBV29-1 with TRBJ1-1; D call uncertain. There are 12 residues in the CDR3. Germline V gene data show CDR1 as SQVTM and CDR2 as ANQGSEA. The DNA of the CDR3 is TGCAGCGTTGAGGATAACGGGAGGCCCCGTGTCTTT. It translates to CSVEDNGRPRVF.

The J gene is TRBJ1-1, the V gene TRBV7-9, with 8 nucleotides matching TRBD1. The junction had 7 bases not matched to a gene; V was cut back by 7 bases and J by 6 bases. The CDR3 spans 13 residues. Germline-derived CDR1 and CDR2 are SEHNR and FQNEAQ (reference sequence). CDR3 nucleotides: TGTGCCAGCATGAGGCAGGGGGCCCCTGAAGCTTTCTTT. Translated, it gives CASMRQGAPEAFF.

The V call is TRBV14, the J call TRBJ1-2; TRBD1 matches at 7 bases. Looked up from germline, CDR1 is SGHDN and CDR2 is FVKESK. V was clipped by 4 bases and J by 4 bases; unmatched bases: 6. This CDR3 contains 14 residues. The CDR3 sequence: CASSRWGQTYGYTF. As DNA, the CDR3 is TGTGCCAGCAGCCGATGGGGACAGACCTATGGCTACACCTTC.

This chain joins TRBV20-1 and TRBJ2-7; D unresolved. The germline V and J ends were trimmed by 0 bases and 1 base, with 1 base remaining between them. This CDR3 is 11 amino acids long. Germline loops: CDR1 DFQATT, CDR2 SNEGSKA (reference sequence). CDR3 in DNA: TGCAGTGCTAGAGAGTCCTACGAGCAGTACTTC. The encoded protein is CSARESYEQYF.

As regards this clonotype: Just one base apart from a much larger clone, this may be a read error. The J gene is TRBJ2-5, the V gene TRBV7-9; TRBD2 matches 8 bases. CDR1 and CDR2 (germline): SEHNR, FQNEAQ (reference sequence). The CDR3 loop spans 13 amino acids. The CDR3 loop is CASTTSGQGTQYF. CDR3 DNA: TGTGCCAGCACTACTAGCGGACAAGGGACCCAGTACTTC. The whole variable domain, remainder taken from reference TRBV7-9 and TRBJ2-5, is DTGVSQNPRHKITKRGQNVTFRCDPISEHNRLYWYRQTLGQGPEFLTYFQNEAQLEKSRLLSDRFSAERPKGSFSTLEIQRTEQGDSAMYLCASTTSGQGTQYFGPGTRLLVL.

This clonotype has at least ten counts. V usage is TRBV29-1 and J usage is TRBJ2-7; D is uncertain. CDR1 and CDR2 from the germline V gene are SQVTM and ANQGSEA. This CDR3 is 14 amino acids long. V was trimmed by 4 bases and J by 0 bases, leaving 13 bases between them. CDR3 amino acids: CSVVGPTTSYEQYF. The CDR3 DNA is TGCAGCGTTGTAGGACCAACTACCTCCTACGAGCAGTACTTC.

This clonotype was observed many times. The chain uses TRBV2 and TRBJ2-7, with 7 bases identical to TRBD2. There are 17 residues in the CDR3. The J segment lost 2 bases and the V segment lost 2 bases, leaving 12 bases of the junction unmatched. Germline V CDR1 and CDR2: SNHLY, FYNNEI. The CDR3 nucleotides are TGTGCCAGCAGTGAATTGTTGGGTCTAGCGGCCCCCTACGAGCAGTACTTC. This codes for CASSELLGLAAPYEQYF.

Only a few counts were recorded for this clonotype. The J gene is TRBJ2-1, the V gene TRBV24-1; the match to TRBD2 covers 9 bases. The junction had 5 bases not matched to a gene; V was cut back by 2 bases and J by 7 bases. Germline assignment: CDR1 KGHDR and CDR2 SFDVKD. The CDR3 contains 15 residues. CDR3 in DNA: TGTGCCACCAGTGATTCGGCGGGAGGGCAGAATGAGCAGTTCTTC. It codes for CATSDSAGGQNEQFF.

This chain joins TRBV15 and TRBJ1-3; D unresolved. Between the trimmed V and J ends, which lost 1 base and 0 bases, there was a span of 7 bases. This CDR3 is built from 15 residues. Germline V gives CDR1 LNHNV, CDR2 YYDKDF (reference sequence). Here the CDR3 reads CATSRVGGSGNTIYF. In DNA, the CDR3 is TGTGCCACCAGCAGAGTAGGCGGCTCTGGAAACACCATATATTTT.

The rearrangement joins TRBV7-9 to TRBJ2-7; the D is unclear. The CDR3 length is 12 residues. Trimming removed 5 bases at V and 5 bases at J, with 10 bases between. The germline gives CDR1 SEHNR, CDR2 FQNEAQ (reference sequence). The CDR3 reads CASSPGINEQYF. CDR3 coding DNA: TGTGCCAGCAGCCCAGGTATTAACGAGCAGTACTTC.

The chain links TRBV5-1 to TRBJ2-2; a possible D gene is TRBD2 (6 bases). V was clipped by 5 bases and J by 4 bases, with 12 bases between them. There are 14 residues in the CDR3. The germline gives CDR1 SGHRS, CDR2 YFSETQ. In DNA form, the CDR3 reads TGCGCCAGCAGGCGGGAATCGATCACCGGGGAGCTGTTTTTT. Protein: CASRRESITGELFF.

The chain's CDR3 is CASSLWLSRAEAFF. The DNA of the CDR3 is TGTGCCAGCAGCTTGTGGCTTTCAAGGGCTGAAGCTTTCTTT. This sequence joins TRBV11-2 and TRBJ1-1, with D unresolved. The CDR3 is 14 residues long. The V gene lost 3 bases and the J gene lost 6 bases, with 14 bases spanning the gap. Germline CDR1 SGHAT, CDR2 FQNNGV.

This chain joins TRBV2 and TRBJ1-5, with D maybe TRBD1 (5 bases). This CDR3 has 14 amino acids. CDR1 and CDR2 (germline): SNHLY, FYNNEI. Trimming pared 8 bases from V and 0 bases from J, leaving 11 bases between. This CDR3 reads CASGDADSNQPQHF. CDR3 nucleotide sequence: TGTGCCAGCGGGGACGCAGATAGCAATCAGCCCCAGCATTTT.